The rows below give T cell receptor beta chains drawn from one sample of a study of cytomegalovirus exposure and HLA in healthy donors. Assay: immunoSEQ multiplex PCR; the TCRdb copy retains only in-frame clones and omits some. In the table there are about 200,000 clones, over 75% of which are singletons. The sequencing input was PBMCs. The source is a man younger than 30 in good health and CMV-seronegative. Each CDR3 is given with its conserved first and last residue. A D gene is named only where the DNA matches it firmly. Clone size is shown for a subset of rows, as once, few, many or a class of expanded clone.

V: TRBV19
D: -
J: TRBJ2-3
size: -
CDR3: CASSIGGPLTDTQYF
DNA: TGTGCCAGTAGTATAGGAGGCCCACTCACAGATACGCAGTATTTT

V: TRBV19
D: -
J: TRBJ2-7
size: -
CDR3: CASSMRTTYEQYF
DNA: TGTGCCAGTAGTATGAGAACGACCTACGAGCAGTACTTC

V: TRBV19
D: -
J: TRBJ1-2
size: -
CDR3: CASSHQGNLYGYTF
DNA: TGTGCCAGTAGCCACCAGGGAAATCTCTATGGCTACACCTTC

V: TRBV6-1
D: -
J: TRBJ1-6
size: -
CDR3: CASSGPRYNSPLHF
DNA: TGTGCCAGCAGTGGTCCCCGTTATAATTCACCCCTCCACTTT

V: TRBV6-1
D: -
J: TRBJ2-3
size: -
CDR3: CAGRDAGAGDTQYF
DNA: TGTGCCGGAAGGGATGCGGGCGCGGGAGATACGCAGTATTTT

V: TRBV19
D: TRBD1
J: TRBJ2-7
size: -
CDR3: CASSMSGTGFAYEQYF
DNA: TGTGCCAGTAGTATGTCCGGGACAGGGTTTGCCTACGAGCAGTACTTC

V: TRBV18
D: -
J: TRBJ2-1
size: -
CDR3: CASSPLRGQNSNEQFF
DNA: TGTGCCAGCTCACCCCTGCGGGGACAGAATAGCAATGAGCAGTTCTTC

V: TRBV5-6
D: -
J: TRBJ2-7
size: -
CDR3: CASAGQGTTYEQYF
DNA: TGTGCCAGCGCAGGGCAGGGGACAACTTACGAGCAGTACTTC

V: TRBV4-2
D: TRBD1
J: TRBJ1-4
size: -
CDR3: CASSRGQGGEKLFF
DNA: TGTGCCAGCAGCCGGGGACAGGGCGGAGAAAAACTGTTTTTT

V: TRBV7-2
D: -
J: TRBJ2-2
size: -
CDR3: CASSLDSQRTNTGELFF
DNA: TGTGCCAGCAGCTTAGACTCCCAGCGGACGAACACCGGGGAGCTGTTTTTT

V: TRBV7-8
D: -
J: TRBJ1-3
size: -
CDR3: CASSLDVPSSGNTIYF
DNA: TGTGCCAGCAGCTTAGACGTTCCGAGCTCTGGAAACACCATATATTTT

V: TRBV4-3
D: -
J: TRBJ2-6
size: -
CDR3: CASSQVTGLGANVLTF
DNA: TGCGCCAGCAGCCAAGTGACAGGCCTTGGGGCCAACGTCCTGACTTTC

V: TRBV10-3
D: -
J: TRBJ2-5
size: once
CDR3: CAIRGSSQETQYF
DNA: TGTGCCATCCGTGGGTCCAGTCAAGAGACCCAGTACTTC

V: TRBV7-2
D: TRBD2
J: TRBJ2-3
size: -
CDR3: CASRSRTSGYTDTQYF
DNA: TGTGCCAGCAGATCTCGGACTAGCGGGTACACAGATACGCAGTATTTT

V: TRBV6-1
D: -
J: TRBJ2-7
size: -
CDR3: CASSYGAGGYEQYF
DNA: TGTGCCAGCAGTTATGGGGCAGGGGGGTACGAGCAGTACTTC

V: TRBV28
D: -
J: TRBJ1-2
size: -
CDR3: CASSPGGGYGYTF
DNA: TGTGCCAGCAGCCCCGGTGGCGGCTATGGCTACACCTTC

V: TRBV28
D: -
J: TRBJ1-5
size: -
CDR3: CASSVNRVDQPQHF
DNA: TGTGCCAGCAGTGTTAACAGGGTTGATCAGCCCCAGCATTTT

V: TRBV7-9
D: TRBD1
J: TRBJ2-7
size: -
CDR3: CASSADRGRGNYEQYF
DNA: TGTGCCAGCAGCGCTGACAGGGGGCGCGGTAACTACGAGCAGTACTTC

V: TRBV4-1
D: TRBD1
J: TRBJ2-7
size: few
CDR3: CASSRPGQGASYEQYF
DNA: TGCGCCAGCAGCCGACCCGGACAGGGCGCATCCTACGAGCAGTACTTC

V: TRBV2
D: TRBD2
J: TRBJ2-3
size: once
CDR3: CASSVGGVSTDTQYF
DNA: TGTGCCAGCAGTGTGGGGGGGGTTAGCACAGATACGCAGTATTTT

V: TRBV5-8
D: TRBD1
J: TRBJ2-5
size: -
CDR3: CASRSGTGSETQYF
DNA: TGTGCCAGCAGGTCCGGGACAGGGAGTGAGACCCAGTACTTC

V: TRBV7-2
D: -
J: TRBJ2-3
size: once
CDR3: CASSLDGGTDTQYF
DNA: TGTGCCAGCAGCTTAGACGGTGGCACAGATACGCAGTATTTT

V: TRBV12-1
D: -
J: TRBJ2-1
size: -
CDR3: CASSFSGRPHNEQFF
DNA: TGTGCCAGCAGCTTCAGCGGGAGGCCCCACAATGAGCAGTTCTTC

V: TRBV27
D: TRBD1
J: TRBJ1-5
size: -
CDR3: CASRSGQGIQPQHF
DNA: TGTGCCAGCAGATCGGGACAGGGAATTCAGCCCCAGCATTTT

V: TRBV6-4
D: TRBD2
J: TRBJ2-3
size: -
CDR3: CASSDSSSGDTDTQYF
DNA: TGTGCCAGCAGTGACTCCTCTAGCGGGGACACAGATACGCAGTATTTT

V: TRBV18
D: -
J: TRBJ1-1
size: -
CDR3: CASSPPRDYTEAFF
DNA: TGTGCCAGCTCACCACCCAGGGACTACACTGAAGCTTTCTTT

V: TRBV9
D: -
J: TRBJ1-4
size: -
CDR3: CASSGTSEKLFF
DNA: TGTGCCAGCAGCGGCACGAGTGAAAAACTGTTTTTT

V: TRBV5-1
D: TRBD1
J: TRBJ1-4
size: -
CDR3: CASSLGQGKNEKLFF
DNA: TGCGCCAGCAGCTTGGGACAGGGAAAAAATGAAAAACTGTTTTTT

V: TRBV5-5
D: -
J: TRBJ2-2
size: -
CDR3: CASSSRRRTGELFF
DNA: TGTGCCAGCAGCTCGAGAAGGAGAACCGGGGAGCTGTTTTTT

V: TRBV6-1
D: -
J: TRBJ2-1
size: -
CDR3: CASSEVEKSSYNEQFF
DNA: TGTGCCAGCAGTGAAGTCGAGAAGAGCTCCTACAATGAGCAGTTCTTC

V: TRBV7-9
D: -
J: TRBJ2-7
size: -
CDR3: CASSPTMDYEQYF
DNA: TGTGCCAGCAGCCCGACAATGGACTACGAGCAGTACTTC

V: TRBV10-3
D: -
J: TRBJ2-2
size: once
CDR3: CAIPANRGRNTGELFF
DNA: TGTGCCATCCCCGCGAATCGGGGTCGGAACACCGGGGAGCTGTTTTTT

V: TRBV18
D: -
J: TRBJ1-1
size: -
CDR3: CASSSAGAAEAFF
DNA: TGTGCCAGCTCATCAGCAGGGGCGGCCGAAGCTTTCTTT

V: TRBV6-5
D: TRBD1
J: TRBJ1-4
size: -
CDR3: CASSYRDREKLFF
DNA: TGTGCCAGCAGTTACAGGGACAGGGAAAAACTGTTTTTT

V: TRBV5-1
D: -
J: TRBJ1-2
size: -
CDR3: CASSLFGQPYGYTF
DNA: TGCGCCAGCAGCTTGTTTGGACAGCCCTATGGCTACACCTTC

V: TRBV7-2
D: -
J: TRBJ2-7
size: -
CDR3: CASSLGDVTIYEQYF
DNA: TGTGCCAGCAGCTTAGGCGATGTTACTATTTACGAGCAGTACTTC

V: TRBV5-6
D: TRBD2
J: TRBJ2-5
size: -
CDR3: CASSLLGGGLLEAQYF
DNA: TGTGCCAGCAGCTTGTTAGGCGGGGGATTGTTAGAGGCCCAGTACTTC

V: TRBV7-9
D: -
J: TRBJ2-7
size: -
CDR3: CASSLNGASYEQYF
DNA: TGTGCCAGCAGCTTAAATGGGGCCTCCTACGAGCAGTACTTC

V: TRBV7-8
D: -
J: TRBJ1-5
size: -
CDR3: CASSLDIRQPQHF
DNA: TGTGCCAGCAGCTTAGACATCAGGCAGCCCCAGCATTTT

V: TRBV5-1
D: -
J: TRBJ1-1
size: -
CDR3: CASSLAQSLATEAFF
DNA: TGCGCCAGCAGCTTGGCGCAATCGCTGGCCACTGAAGCTTTCTTT

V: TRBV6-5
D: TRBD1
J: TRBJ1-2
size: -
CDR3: CASRTGQAYGYTF
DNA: TGTGCCAGCAGGACGGGACAGGCCTATGGCTACACCTTC

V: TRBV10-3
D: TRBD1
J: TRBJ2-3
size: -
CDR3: CAIGTSQGASDTQYF
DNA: TGTGCCATCGGGACGTCGCAGGGGGCATCAGATACGCAGTATTTT

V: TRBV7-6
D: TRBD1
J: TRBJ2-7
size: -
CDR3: CASSLMQPGQGPYEQYF
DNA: TGTGCCAGCAGCTTAATGCAGCCGGGACAGGGACCCTACGAGCAGTACTTC

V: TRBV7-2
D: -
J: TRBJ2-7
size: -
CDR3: CASSRPGEVFYEQYF
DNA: TGTGCCAGTAGCCGCCCAGGGGAAGTATTCTACGAGCAGTACTTC

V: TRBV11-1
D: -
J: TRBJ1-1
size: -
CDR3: CASSQQEMNTEAFF
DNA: TGTGCCAGCAGCCAACAGGAGATGAACACTGAAGCTTTCTTT

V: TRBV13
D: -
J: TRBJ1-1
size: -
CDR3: CASPNGGMSTEAFF
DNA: TGTGCCAGCCCGAATGGAGGGATGAGCACTGAAGCTTTCTTT

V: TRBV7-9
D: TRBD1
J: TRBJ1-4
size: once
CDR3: CSSSFGQGFRTNEKLFF
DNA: TGTTCCAGCAGCTTTGGACAGGGGTTTCGGACTAATGAAAAACTGTTTTTT

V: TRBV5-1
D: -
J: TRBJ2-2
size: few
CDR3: CASSLGTVNTGELFF
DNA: TGCGCCAGCAGCTTGGGGACAGTTAACACCGGGGAGCTGTTTTTT